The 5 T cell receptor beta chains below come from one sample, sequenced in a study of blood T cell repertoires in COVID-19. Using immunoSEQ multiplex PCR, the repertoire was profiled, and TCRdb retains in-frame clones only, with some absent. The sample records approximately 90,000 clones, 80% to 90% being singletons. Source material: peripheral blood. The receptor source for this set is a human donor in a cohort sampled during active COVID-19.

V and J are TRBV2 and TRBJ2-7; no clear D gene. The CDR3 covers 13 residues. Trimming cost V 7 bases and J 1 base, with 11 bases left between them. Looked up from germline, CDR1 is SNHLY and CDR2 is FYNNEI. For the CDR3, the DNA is TGTGCCAGCACCCAGGAAAGTTCCTACGAGCAGTACTTC. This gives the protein CASTQESSYEQYF.

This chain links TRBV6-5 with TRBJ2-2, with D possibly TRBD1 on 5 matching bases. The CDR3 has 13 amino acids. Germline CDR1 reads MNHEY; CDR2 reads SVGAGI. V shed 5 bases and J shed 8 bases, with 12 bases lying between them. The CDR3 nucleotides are TGTGCCAGCAGTAATAGACAGAGGGGGGAGCTGTTTTTT. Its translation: CASSNRQRGELFF.

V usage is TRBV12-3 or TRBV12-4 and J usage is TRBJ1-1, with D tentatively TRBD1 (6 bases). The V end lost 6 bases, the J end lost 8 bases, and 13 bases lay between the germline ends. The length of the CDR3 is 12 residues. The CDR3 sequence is CASSYLGTEAFF. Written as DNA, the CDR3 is TGTGCCAGCAGCTACCTAGGGACAGAAGCTTTCTTT.

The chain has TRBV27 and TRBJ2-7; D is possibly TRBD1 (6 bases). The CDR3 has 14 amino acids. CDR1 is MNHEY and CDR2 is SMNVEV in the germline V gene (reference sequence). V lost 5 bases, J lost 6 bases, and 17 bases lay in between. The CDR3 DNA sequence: TGTGCCAGCAGTATAAACAGGGATTGGCGCGAGCAGTACTTC. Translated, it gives CASSINRDWREQYF.

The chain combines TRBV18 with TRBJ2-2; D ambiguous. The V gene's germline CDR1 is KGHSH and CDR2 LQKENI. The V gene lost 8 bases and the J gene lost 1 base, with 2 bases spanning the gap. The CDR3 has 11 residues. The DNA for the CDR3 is TGTGCCAGCCTGAACACCGGGGAGCTGTTTTTT. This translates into CASLNTGELFF.